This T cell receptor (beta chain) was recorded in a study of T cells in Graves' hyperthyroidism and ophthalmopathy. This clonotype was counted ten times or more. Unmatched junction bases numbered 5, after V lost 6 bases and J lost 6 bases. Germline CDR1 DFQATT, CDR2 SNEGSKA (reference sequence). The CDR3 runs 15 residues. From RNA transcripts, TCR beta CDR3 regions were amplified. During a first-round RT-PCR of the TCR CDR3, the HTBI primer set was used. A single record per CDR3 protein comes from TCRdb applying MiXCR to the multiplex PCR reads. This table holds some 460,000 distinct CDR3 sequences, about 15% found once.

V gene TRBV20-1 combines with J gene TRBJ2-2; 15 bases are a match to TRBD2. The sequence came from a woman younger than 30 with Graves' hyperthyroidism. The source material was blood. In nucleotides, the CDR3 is TGCAGTGCCACGCGGACTAGCGGGAGGGCCGGGGAGCTGTTTTTT. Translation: CSATRTSGRAGELFF.